This T cell receptor beta chain was found in a study of cytomegalovirus exposure and HLA in healthy donors. 13 Jbeta primers and 60 Vbeta primers were used for the PCR. Profiling relied on immunoSEQ multiplex PCR, and the TCRdb table lists in-frame clones only, not all of them. The table includes 200,000 to 250,000 clones, approximately 81% detected once. The CDR3 extends over 18 amino acids. Points on this clone: The antigen is not known.

General study findings and limits: TCR beta chains numbering more than 150 were designated cytomegalovirus-associated. Later, an analysis showed that TCR beta chains associated with HLA were more clonally expanded than others that were equally common. One variant, a missense change in DCLRE1C, was linked in a later analysis to TCR beta V- and J-gene trimming.

The specimen sequenced was PBMCs. The rearrangement joins TRBV21-1 to TRBJ1-4; TRBD1, the D gene given by the table, was not confirmed from the DNA. TRBV21-1 is flagged as a pseudogene. The clonotype was recovered from a human donor in good health. In DNA form, the CDR3 reads TGTGCCAGCAGATCCTCTTGGACACCTAACCCAACTAATGAAAAACTGTTTTTT. It translates to CASRSSWTPNPTNEKLFF.